Below, one T cell receptor (beta chain) is given with its context. Its antigen remains unidentified. This record belongs to a study of CXCR3-negative and CXCR3-positive naive CD8 T cells. In preparing the TRB cDNA libraries, 5' RACE with UMI labels was used. TCRdb reanalyzed the 5' RACE reads and collapses them to one entry per CDR3 protein, without DNA. This sample's clone table lists around 140,000 distinct CDR3 sequences. Study results and caveats: Researchers report that CXCR3-positive naive cells carry more hydrophobic TRB CDR3s than CXCR3-negative naive cells. Surface CD5 looked about the same in the naive subsets, so the authors worked out TCR strength from TRB CDR3 properties.

The CDR3 length is 14 residues. The germline V gene encodes CDR1 LGHNA and CDR2 YSLEER. The V and J genes are TRBV4-3 and TRBJ2-5; the TCRdb call, TRBD2, lacks DNA for checking. The source of this sequence is a human donor in good health. Some clones in this sample may be carry-over from other donors' samples. The sequenced sample was naive CXCR3+ CD8+ T cells from blood. Subset noted: CD45RO-CCR7+CD27+CD95- naive CD8+ T cells expressing CXCR3 (TNR3+). The CDR3 is CASSLEIAEETQYF.